This T cell receptor beta chain was identified during a study of human T cells and chemical hapten exposure (dated by TCRdb to the early 2020s). Concerning the study at large: For sensitization, 2% DPC in acetone was applied to a 2 cm by 2 cm area of upper inner arm skin. Libraries were combined into a pool for sequencing, and differences in TCR yield between samples came mainly from small differences in library volumes within the pool. Weekly therapeutic DPC doses were additionally applied to the scalp of patients throughout the roughly 23-week study period. Patch testing was done on the upper back using Finn chambers containing 0.01% DPC, and results were scored after 6 days according to International Contact Dermatitis Research Group standards. Patient blood was sampled pre-sensitization (week 0) and at 2, 6 and about 24 weeks after DPC sensitization. In alopecia patients, the study followed how the peripheral blood TCR repertoire changed in vivo over primary and secondary sensitization to diphenylcyclopropenone (DPC), a hapten. Blood for TCR sequencing was provided by twenty-nine alopecia patients at one to four time points (pre-sensitization, 2, 6 and 24 weeks). Alopecia areata with under or over 50% scalp involvement, alopecia totalis and alopecia universalis were represented in the patient cohort, which was mostly female. Results and caveats for the whole study, not just this receptor: After repeated subsampling, the strength of the expansion versus patch-test correlation and the threshold at which it became significant changed. Because all patients had alopecia, a presumed autoimmune disease, the immune response of the patients might differ from that of healthy individuals. Significantly more large CDR3 similarity clusters were formed by expanded TCRs than by pre-sensitization or healthy control sets, consistent with antigen-driven responses. A positive correlation was found between the number of PT1 expanded TCRs and patch test score, with significance reached at thresholds 8, 16 and 32 but not 4. DPC sensitization did not change the number of TCRs with a frequency above 1 in 1000, and there was no evidence of changes in global repertoire structure.

Per the publication, the time point label means: patch test 1, 2 weeks after DPC sensitization. The intended sense of this specimen's treatment or condition label: therapeutic diphenylcyclopropenone sensitization with weekly scalp DPC. At every patch-test visit, the blood draw took place before the patch test was put on. To be eligible, patients had to be aged 18 to 70, diagnosed with alopecia and judged suitable for DPC therapy, while pregnant patients were excluded. Total RNA was extracted from unfractionated whole blood that had been collected in Tempus Blood RNA tubes. This clonotype showed up just a few times. Its antigen specificity is not known. The sample holds no much larger clone one base away, and base qualities are not on file. The germline V end is reduced by 1 base and the J end by 3 bases; junction bases left unmatched: 13. The CDR3 runs 20 amino acids, cysteine and phenylalanine included. This entry keeps only the CDR3 DNA: 60 bases, framed from base 1. The germline V gene (reference sequence) yields DFQATT for CDR1 and SNEGSKA for CDR2.

Library prep was done by RACE. These reads were obtained on a NextSeq 500. During library preparation, unique molecular identifiers were attached to individual cDNA molecules so that TCRs could be counted quantitatively and reproducibly. From each blood RNA sample, both TCR alpha and TCR beta chains were sequenced. The source study handled its data this way. The median number of TCRs per sample was roughly 98,000, ranging from 23,224 to 690,600. V, J and CDR3 annotation of the TCR reads was performed with the Decombinator software suite. Every sample was subsampled to the same number of TCRs (28,000) for the PS versus PT1 abundance plots. TCRs were defined as expanded if absent before sensitization and observed at least eight times at the 2-week time point. TCRdb handled the public reads itself, with Q25 trimming in fastp and clone calling in MiXCR, and kept productive beta chains. CDR3 protein duplicates are merged, each entry listing the most common genes and DNA. TCRdb assigned the V and J calls; the authors' analysis was not used. In all, the sample holds roughly 190,000 distinct CDR3 sequences, and around 24% of those were seen once. Jointly, the top ten make up over 6.5% of the sample.

Recombination joined TRBV20-1 with TRBJ2-2; 14 central nucleotides agree with TRBD2. The TCR was taken from a woman between 45 and 65 years old with alopecia areata. Some clones in this sample may be carry-over from other donors' samples. The specimen was whole blood, collected in connection with sensitization to the hapten diphenylcyclopropenone (DPC). The base sequence is TGCAGTGCTAGAGTACTCACCGGGACTAGCGGGAGTAGGCACACCGGGGAGCTGTTTTTT. Its coded protein is CSARVLTGTSGSRHTGELFF.